One sample yielded the 32 T cell receptor beta chains listed below, sequenced in a study of CD8+ T cells in alopecia areata. In each case, RNA was isolated and then reverse transcribed into cDNA as the sequencing template. Sequencing used immunoSEQ multiplex PCR; TCRdb keeps in-frame clones, though not all of them. The top ten hold 0.79% of the sample, which has more than 85,000 clones, over 40% seen once. What was sequenced was CD4+ T cells sorted from blood. These receptors were collected from a human donor with alopecia areata.

The gene calls are TRBV6-1 and TRBJ2-6; unclear D gene. The germline gives CDR1 MNHNS, CDR2 SASEGT. V lost 5 bases to trimming and J lost 2 bases, with 7 bases between them. This CDR3 region has 14 residues. The CDR3 is CASSTSAGANVLTF. DNA of the CDR3: TGTGCCAGCAGTACCTCCGCTGGGGCCAACGTCCTGACTTTC.

The chain carries TRBV6-5 and TRBJ2-5, with TRBD2 identical over 8 bases. V was pared by 6 bases and J by 3 bases, with 6 bases of the junction left unmatched. Looked up from germline, CDR1 is MNHEY and CDR2 is SVGAGI. The CDR3 is made up of 14 amino acids. The CDR3 sequence: CASRPGTREETQYF. Written as DNA, the CDR3 is TGTGCCAGCAGGCCCGGGACTAGAGAAGAGACCCAGTACTTC.

The chain couples TRBV6-5 to TRBJ1-6; no clear D gene. V shed 2 bases and J shed 8 bases, with 4 bases lying between them. CDR3 length: 12 residues. The germline gives CDR1 MNHEY, CDR2 SVGAGI. CDR3 residues: CASSYTDSPLHF. CDR3 nucleotides: TGTGCCAGCAGTTACACGGATTCACCCCTCCACTTT.

This clone has just a few counts. V is TRBV29-1 and J is TRBJ2-3, with D tentatively TRBD2 (6 bases). The V gene's germline CDR1 is SQVTM and CDR2 ANQGSEA. The CDR3 extends over 13 amino acids. The CDR3 loop reads CTGGASEGNTQYF. The CDR3 DNA is TGCACCGGCGGGGCTAGCGAGGGGAATACGCAGTATTTT.

This clone was found once. The CDR3 region is CASSYSPLTYNEQFF. The CDR3 DNA reads as TGTGCCAGCAGTTACTCACCACTTACCTACAATGAGCAGTTCTTC. V and J are TRBV6-6 and TRBJ2-1; the D is unclear. Trimming removed 0 bases at V and 2 bases at J, with 8 bases between. The germline CDR1 and CDR2 sequences are MNHNY and SVGAGI (reference sequence). The CDR3 loop spans 15 amino acids.

This clone turned up a few times. The chain has TRBV29-1 and TRBJ2-1; tentatively, D is TRBD2 (6 bases). V lost 6 bases to trimming and J lost 10 bases, with 13 bases between them. Germline lookup yields CDR1 SQVTM and CDR2 ANQGSEA. There are 11 residues in the CDR3. Written as DNA, the CDR3 is TGCAGCGTCCTGACTAGGGTGGAGCAGTTCTTC. Translation gives CSVLTRVEQFF.

This clone was observed a handful of times. The chain carries TRBV5-1 and TRBJ2-2, with TRBD2 as a possible D gene (6 bases). V dropped 1 base and J dropped 4 bases, with 11 bases sitting between them. The CDR3 totals 15 residues. Germline lookup yields CDR1 SGHRS and CDR2 YFSETQ. CDR3 bases: TGCGCCAGCAGCTTGCAGACTAGGCCCACCGGGGAGCTGTTTTTT. This sequence encodes CASSLQTRPTGELFF.

This clone was detected once. V and J are TRBV25-1 and TRBJ2-7; 10 nucleotides agree with TRBD1. The J segment lost 3 bases and the V segment lost 9 bases, leaving 5 bases of the junction unmatched. The CDR3 consists of 13 residues. Germline-derived CDR1 and CDR2 are MGHDK and SYGVNS. CDR3 sequence reads: CASTGTGDYEQYF. The CDR3 DNA follows: TGTGCCAGTACCGGGACAGGGGACTACGAGCAGTACTTC.

The chain uses TRBV5-6 and TRBJ1-2, with no clear D. V was clipped by 0 bases and J by 6 bases, with 6 bases between them. This CDR3 is built from 12 residues. Germline assignment: CDR1 SGHDT and CDR2 YYEEEE. The CDR3 region is CASSLGTDGYTF. For the CDR3, the DNA is TGTGCCAGCAGCTTGGGGACGGATGGCTACACCTTC.

The gene calls are TRBV7-9 and TRBJ1-4; D not resolved. The CDR3 is 12 amino acids. CDR1 is SEHNR, CDR2 FQNEAQ, per germline (reference sequence). The V end lost 5 bases, the J end lost 10 bases, and 11 bases lay between the germline ends. The CDR3 reads CASSAFSGKLFF. DNA of the CDR3: TGTGCCAGCAGCGCCTTTTCGGGAAAACTGTTTTTT.

This clone was recorded a few times. The chain uses TRBV4-1 and TRBJ2-2; 11 nucleotides align to TRBD1. CDR1 is MGHRA and CDR2 is YSYEKL in the germline V gene. Unmatched junction bases numbered 6, after V lost 4 bases and J lost 5 bases. The length of the CDR3 is 16 residues. CDR3 amino acids: CASSRVGQGVTGELFF. CDR3 bases: TGCGCCAGCAGCCGAGTGGGACAGGGGGTGACCGGGGAGCTGTTTTTT.

This clone has more than one count but fewer than ten. The chain has TRBV7-2 and TRBJ2-5, with 9 nucleotides matching TRBD2. Germline trimming cut 3 bases from V and 5 bases from J; bases unmatched to any gene: 10. The CDR3 spans 16 residues. CDR1 SGHTA and CDR2 FQGNSA come from the germline V gene. CDR3 amino acids: CASSFGGGRARETQYF. The DNA of the CDR3 is TGTGCCAGCAGCTTCGGGGGCGGGAGGGCCCGTGAGACCCAGTACTTC.

This clone was found once. CDR3 bases: TGTGCCAGCAGTTACTACCCGGGAGACCCCAATCAGCCCCAGCATTTT. Its translation: CASSYYPGDPNQPQHF. The chain couples TRBV6-5 to TRBJ1-5; unclear D gene. Trimming removed 1 base from V and 3 bases from J, with 13 bases in between. Germline V CDR1 and CDR2: MNHEY, SVGAGI. CDR3 length: 16 amino acids.

This clone was seen a handful of times. The J gene is TRBJ2-3, the V gene TRBV5-1; D may be TRBD1 (6 bases). The germline V gene encodes CDR1 SGHRS and CDR2 YFSETQ. This CDR3 has 15 amino acids. V shed 0 bases and J shed 2 bases, with 10 bases lying between them. This CDR3 is CASSLEQGPTDTQYF. The CDR3, as DNA: TGCGCCAGCAGCTTGGAACAGGGCCCCACAGATACGCAGTATTTT.

The V gene is TRBV29-1, the J gene TRBJ2-7; D uncertain. V was cut by 4 bases and J by 0 bases, with 13 bases left in between. CDR3 length equals 14 residues. Germline V gene data show CDR1 as SQVTM and CDR2 as ANQGSEA. The CDR3 reads CSVGGRAISYEQYF. The DNA for the CDR3 is TGCAGCGTTGGAGGTAGGGCAATCTCCTACGAGCAGTACTTC.

The rearrangement uses TRBV29-1 and TRBJ1-1; D remains ambiguous. The V end was cut by 4 bases, the J end by 3 bases, with 6 bases between. The CDR3 spans 11 residues. CDR1 and CDR2 from the germline V gene are SQVTM and ANQGSEA. CDR3 loop: CSVGADTEAFF. CDR3 sequence (DNA): TGCAGCGTTGGAGCAGACACTGAAGCTTTCTTT.

This clone was seen a handful of times. CDR3: CASSSKVGDRPPYEQYF. The CDR3 DNA sequence: TGCGCCAGCAGCTCTAAGGTCGGGGACAGGCCTCCCTACGAGCAGTACTTC. V is TRBV5-1 and J is TRBJ2-7; 8 nucleotides agree with TRBD1. The CDR3 loop spans 17 amino acids. Germline trimming cut 3 bases from V and 2 bases from J; bases unmatched to any gene: 13. The germline gives CDR1 SGHRS, CDR2 YFSETQ.

The table lists this clone with a few counts. The chain recombines TRBV6-5 with TRBJ2-7, with TRBD2 identical over 7 bases. The junction had 4 bases not matched to a gene; V was cut back by 0 bases and J by 2 bases. Germline-derived CDR1 and CDR2 are MNHEY and SVGAGI. The CDR3 length is 15 residues. The CDR3 bases are TGTGCCAGCAGTTACTCGGCTAGCGGAGCCTACGAGCAGTACTTC. The encoded protein is CASSYSASGAYEQYF.

This chain uses TRBV29-1 with TRBJ1-1; 10 positions agree with TRBD1. The CDR3 runs to 14 residues. Trimming took 3 bases from V and 3 from J; bases not matched to a gene: 4. CDR1 SQVTM and CDR2 ANQGSEA come from the germline V gene. The CDR3 reads CSVESGTGDTEAFF. CDR3 DNA: TGCAGCGTTGAGTCAGGGACAGGGGACACTGAAGCTTTCTTT.

This chain connects TRBV4-3 to TRBJ1-1, with unresolved D. The CDR3 totals 14 residues. V was cut by 0 bases and J by 8 bases, with 13 bases left in between. Germline V gene lookup returns CDR1 LGHNA and CDR2 YSLEER. The CDR3 sequence: CASSQEQWAPEAFF. CDR3 DNA sequence: TGCGCCAGCAGCCAAGAACAGTGGGCCCCCGAAGCTTTCTTT.

This rearrangement joins TRBV15 to TRBJ2-7, with D perhaps matching TRBD1 or TRBD2 (6 bases each). Germline V gives CDR1 LNHNV, CDR2 YYDKDF (reference sequence). The CDR3 has 16 amino acids. V dropped 0 bases and J dropped 3 bases, with 15 bases sitting between them. The CDR3 nucleotides read TGTGCCACCAGCAGAGATCTGTGGGGGGCTAGCTACGAGCAGTACTTC. This translates into CATSRDLWGASYEQYF.

The rearrangement joins TRBV14 to TRBJ1-1; possible D gene TRBD1, 6 bases. This CDR3 contains 14 residues. Per the germline V gene, CDR1 is SGHDN and CDR2 is FVKESK. V shed 4 bases and J shed 5 bases, with 14 bases lying between them. Here the CDR3 DNA reads TGTGCCAGCAGCCGGAGGGGGGGTAGGACTGAAGCTTTCTTT. Translated: CASSRRGGRTEAFF.

This chain links TRBV7-9 with TRBJ2-1; D unclear. The germline CDR1 and CDR2 sequences are SEHNR and FQNEAQ (reference sequence). This CDR3 comprises 12 residues. With 5 bases removed from V and 8 bases from J, the gap between germline ends came to 10 bases. The CDR3 bases are TGTGCCAGCAGCGTCCCGCCCCATGAGCAGTTCTTC. As protein: CASSVPPHEQFF.

Concerning this clone: Other DNA sequences of this sample code for an identical CDR3. The chain uses TRBV2 and TRBJ2-7; D not resolved. V was clipped by 2 bases and J by 4 bases, with 3 bases between them. Germline V gene data show CDR1 as SNHLY and CDR2 as FYNNEI. This CDR3 spans 11 amino acids. For the CDR3, the DNA is TGTGCCAGCAGTGAAAGGTACGAGCAGTACTTC. Protein: CASSERYEQYF.

This rearrangement joins TRBV6-5 to TRBJ2-5, with D perhaps matching TRBD2 (5 bases). Per germline, CDR1 MNHEY and CDR2 SVGAGI. The CDR3 length is 16 residues. The ends were cut back, 0 bases at V and 11 bases at J, with 22 bases in the middle. The CDR3 coding sequence is TGTGCCAGCAGTTACTCGACCGGGGTAGCGCCTGGGGAACAGTACTTC. Residues: CASSYSTGVAPGEQYF.

The CDR3 bases are TGCAGCGTGGGCCTCATGAACACTGAAGCTTTCTTT. Amino acid sequence: CSVGLMNTEAFF. The chain recombines TRBV29-1 with TRBJ1-1; D gene unclear. CDR3 length: 12 amino acids. The V gene lost 6 bases and the J gene lost 0 bases, with 8 bases spanning the gap. Per the germline V gene, CDR1 is SQVTM and CDR2 is ANQGSEA.

This clone was counted a few times. J is TRBJ1-2 and V is TRBV29-1; D possibly corresponds to TRBD1 (5 bases). This CDR3 has 13 amino acids. Per germline, CDR1 SQVTM and CDR2 ANQGSEA. Trimming took off 2 bases at V and 3 bases at J, with 10 bases between the two ends. The CDR3 sequence is CSVEPGADYGYTF. The CDR3 nucleotides are TGCAGCGTTGAACCCGGGGCGGACTATGGCTACACCTTC.

The rearrangement links TRBV2 to TRBJ1-2; D is perhaps TRBD1 (5 bases). The CDR3 totals 12 residues. In germline, CDR1 is SNHLY, CDR2 FYNNEI. V lost 8 bases, J lost 4 bases, and 11 bases lay in between. Written as DNA, the CDR3 is TGTGCCAGCCGGGACGGACCCTATGGCTACACCTTC. It yields the protein CASRDGPYGYTF.

The J gene is TRBJ2-1, the V gene TRBV29-1; D possibly matches TRBD1 or TRBD2 (5 bases each). This CDR3 region has 14 residues. V was clipped by 1 base and J by 9 bases, with 16 bases between them. Germline CDR1 SQVTM, CDR2 ANQGSEA. The CDR3 spells CSVEVGQLVSEQFF. The CDR3 DNA follows: TGCAGCGTTGAAGTGGGGCAACTAGTCAGTGAGCAGTTCTTC.

The gene calls are TRBV29-1 and TRBJ2-1; D is uncertain. Germline V gene lookup returns CDR1 SQVTM and CDR2 ANQGSEA. The V gene lost 3 bases and the J gene lost 6 bases, with 9 bases spanning the gap. The CDR3 spans 12 residues. The CDR3 DNA sequence: TGCAGCGTTGATCCGGGCTCCAATGAGCAGTTCTTC. This codes for CSVDPGSNEQFF.

CDR3 sequence: CASSSLLAGGTDTQYF. Here the CDR3 DNA reads TGCGCCAGCAGCTCTCTACTAGCGGGTGGCACAGATACGCAGTATTTT. This chain links TRBV5-1 with TRBJ2-3; 9 nucleotides match TRBD2. The CDR3 loop spans 16 amino acids. Germline V gene data show CDR1 as SGHRS and CDR2 as YFSETQ. V shed 3 bases and J 1 base; nucleotides not matched to a gene: 6.

By share, this clone counts as medium-sized (0.01 to 0.1%). The rearrangement joins TRBV29-1 to TRBJ1-1, with D possibly TRBD1 on 6 matching bases. CDR1 is SQVTM and CDR2 is ANQGSEA in the germline V gene. The CDR3 loop spans 12 amino acids. Trimming removed 3 bases at V and 6 bases at J, with 11 bases between. The CDR3 DNA is TGCAGCGTTGATGATGGGGGCGCTGAAGCTTTCTTT. Translated, it gives CSVDDGGAEAFF.